Below, one T cell receptor beta chain is given with its context. Generated by immunoSEQ multiplex PCR, the TCRdb table keeps only in-frame clones and is missing some. This sample has about 410,000 clones, with approximately 90% found just once. Losses at the gene ends were 4 bases for V and 8 bases for J; bases not matched to a gene: 7. This CDR3 is 14 amino acids long. Germline V CDR1 and CDR2: MNHEY, SMNVEV (reference sequence). This entry comes from a study of control samples from healthy donors and cancer patients. The TCR originated in a middle-aged man with head and neck cancer. The sequenced sample consisted of PBMCs. J is TRBJ2-1 and V is TRBV27; 8 positions agree with TRBD2. The CDR3 nucleotides are TGTGCCAGCAGTTCAGCGGGAGATTTCTATGAGCAGTTCTTC. This sequence encodes CASSSAGDFYEQFF.